This TCR beta chain came from a study of blood T cell repertoires in COVID-19. Sequencing used immunoSEQ multiplex PCR; TCRdb keeps in-frame clones, though not all of them. Of under 200,000 clones listed, more than 85% are singletons. Cohort assignment relied on participant-reported clinical history. Trimming took 4 bases from V and 1 from J, leaving 19 bases between them. The CDR3 consists of 17 residues. Germline V gene sequence: CDR1 ENHRY, CDR2 SYGVKD. The sample comprised PBMCs or T cells enriched from blood (not recorded which). The chain joins TRBV10-3 to TRBJ1-1, with D possibly matching TRBD1 (5 bases). The source is a woman aged 50 to 60 who had recovered from COVID-19. In nucleotides, the CDR3 is TGTGCCATCAGTGCGGGACTCAAGGACGGGGGGAACACTGAAGCTTTCTTT. It codes for CAISAGLKDGGNTEAFF.